This T cell receptor (beta chain) was sequenced in a study of post-analysis software for immune sequencing data. General study points: Significantly lower normalized Chao1 diversity was seen in multiple sclerosis patients than in controls.

Researchers reported that TCR beta cDNA libraries carried unique molecular identifiers. When about 1 to 11 million T cells were used, they gave a few hundred thousand cDNA molecules. Via MiXCR, TCRdb re-called the PCR reads, giving one row per CDR3 protein. The repertoire holds about 160,000 distinct CDR3 sequences, with roughly 40% as singletons. This clonotype was observed a few times. The antigen remains unidentified. This CDR3 has 11 amino acids. V gave up 1 base and J gave up 6 bases, with 3 bases separating them. Germline V gene lookup returns CDR1 DFQATT and CDR2 SNEGSKA (reference sequence). The chain has TRBV20-1 and TRBJ2-2; D remains ambiguous. The input for sequencing was blood, taken after autologous hematopoietic stem cell transplantation. The source is a girl under 18 with multiple sclerosis. CDR3 nucleotide sequence: TGCAGTGCTAGAGCCCCCGGGGAGCTGTTTTTT. Its translation is CSARAPGELFF.